One and the same sample provided the 31 T cell receptor beta chains below, sequenced in a study of blood T cell repertoires in COVID-19. Sequencing was performed with immunoSEQ multiplex PCR; in TCRdb, only in-frame clones are kept and a portion is missing. The table lists under 200,000 clones, 75% to 90% of them singletons. The source material was PBMCs or T cells enriched from blood (not recorded which). All receptors come from a woman aged 55-70 years who had recovered from COVID-19.

The CDR3 DNA reads as TGTGCCAGCAGGGGGACAGGGGGGAGCTCCTATAATTCACCCCTCCACTTT. Translation: CASRGTGGSSYNSPLHF. This chain links TRBV25-1 with TRBJ1-6; 11 positions agree with TRBD1. V trimming: 6 bases; J trimming: 0 bases; junction bases outside the gene matches: 4. CDR3 length equals 17 residues. Germline CDR1 MGHDK, CDR2 SYGVNS.

The gene calls are TRBV27 and TRBJ1-5; 10 nucleotides line up with TRBD1. The trim removed 5 bases at V and 5 bases at J, leaving 6 bases unmatched. Germline-derived CDR1 and CDR2 are MNHEY and SMNVEV (reference sequence). The CDR3 is 15 residues long. The CDR3 DNA follows: TGTGCCAGCAGTGAAGGACAGGGGGGGCATCAGCCCCAGCATTTT. Protein sequence: CASSEGQGGHQPQHF.

The V call is TRBV5-1, the J call TRBJ2-5, with D perhaps TRBD2 (6 bases). V shed 6 bases and J shed 5 bases, with 17 bases lying between them. The CDR3 extends over 14 amino acids. CDR1 and CDR2 (germline): SGHRS, YFSETQ. CDR3 coding DNA: TGCGCCAGCACCGGGGGAGCAGGGCCGGAGACCCAGTACTTC. The encoded protein is CASTGGAGPETQYF. The whole variable domain, remainder taken from reference TRBV5-1 and TRBJ2-5, is KAGVTQTPRYLIKTRGQQVTLSCSPISGHRSVSWYQQTPGQGLQFLFEYFSETQRNKGNFPGRFSGRQFSNSRSEMNVSTLELGDSALYLCASTGGAGPETQYFGPGTRLLVL.

V gene TRBV5-5 combines with J gene TRBJ1-3; D is unclear. CDR1 is SGHKS, CDR2 YYEKEE, per germline (reference sequence). This CDR3 is built from 15 residues. V lost 6 bases to trimming and J lost 0 bases, with 13 bases between them. The CDR3 bases are TGTGCCAGCACCGGGGTGGGAAGCTCTGGAAACACCATATATTTT. Its translation: CASTGVGSSGNTIYF. Full variable domain (rest looked up from reference TRBV5-5 and TRBJ1-3): DAGVTQSPTHLIKTRGQQVTLRCSPISGHKSVSWYQQVLGQGPQFIFQYYEKEERGRGNFPDRFSARQFPNYSSELNVNALLLGDSALYLCASTGVGSSGNTIYFGEGSWLTVV.

The chain couples TRBV11-2 to TRBJ1-5; D unresolved. Trimming cost V 5 bases and J 2 bases, with 7 bases left between them. The length of the CDR3 is 13 residues. Germline V lookup: CDR1 SGHAT, CDR2 FQNNGV. DNA of the CDR3: TGTGCCAGCAGCCCGGAGGGCAATCAGCCCCAGCATTTT. Translation: CASSPEGNQPQHF.

In its sample, this clone was seen many times. The chain combines TRBV19 with TRBJ1-1; D not resolved. Trimming shortened V by 3 bases and J by 6 bases, and 8 bases separated the two germline ends. This CDR3 comprises 12 residues. Germline loops: CDR1 LNHDA, CDR2 SQIVND (reference sequence). The CDR3 nucleotides read TGTGCCAGTAGTATGGGCGTGGCTGAAGCTTTCTTT. Amino acids: CASSMGVAEAFF.

V and J are TRBV5-6 and TRBJ1-2; TRBD1 matches at 12 bases. The V and J ends lost 4 bases and 6 bases, in that order; junction bases with no gene match: 4. The CDR3 spans 14 residues. The V gene's germline CDR1 is SGHDT and CDR2 YYEEEE. The CDR3 sequence is CASSDGTGGDGYTF. The DNA for the CDR3 is TGTGCCAGCAGCGACGGGACAGGGGGCGATGGCTACACCTTC.

This sequence joins TRBV5-5 and TRBJ1-1, with D possibly TRBD1 on 5 matching bases. The CDR3 runs 12 residues. The germline V gene encodes CDR1 SGHKS and CDR2 YYEKEE (reference sequence). V was shortened by 1 base and J by 4 bases, with 5 bases between the two germline ends. The CDR3 reads CASSLQGTEAFF. As DNA, the CDR3 is TGTGCCAGCAGCTTGCAGGGCACTGAAGCTTTCTTT. Complete variable domain (other parts from reference TRBV5-5 and TRBJ1-1): DAGVTQSPTHLIKTRGQQVTLRCSPISGHKSVSWYQQVLGQGPQFIFQYYEKEERGRGNFPDRFSARQFPNYSSELNVNALLLGDSALYLCASSLQGTEAFFGQGTRLTVV.

V and J are TRBV19 and TRBJ2-3; 8 bases map to TRBD2. The CDR3 loop spans 15 amino acids. The J segment lost 4 bases and the V segment lost 7 bases, leaving 10 bases of the junction unmatched. CDR1 and CDR2 from the germline V gene are LNHDA and SQIVND (reference sequence). In nucleotides, the CDR3 is TGTGCCAGTAACGGGAGGGTAGGGTCAGCAGATACGCAGTATTTT. It encodes CASNGRVGSADTQYF.

The chain uses TRBV5-1 and TRBJ2-1; TRBD2 matches at 10 bases. The CDR3 contains 15 residues. From germline, CDR1 is SGHRS and CDR2 YFSETQ. With 2 bases clipped from V and 6 bases from J, the junction kept 5 bases outside the gene matches. This chain's CDR3 is CASSFSGGSGNEQFF. CDR3 coding DNA: TGCGCCAGCAGCTTTAGCGGGGGGTCGGGCAATGAGCAGTTCTTC.

This clone has just a few counts. This chain uses TRBV9 with TRBJ1-1, with D perhaps TRBD1 (5 bases). Germline lookup yields CDR1 SGDLS and CDR2 YYNGEE. V lost 3 bases and J 1 base, leaving 16 bases between the germline ends. The CDR3 covers 16 residues. CDR3 DNA: TGTGCCAGCAGCGCAGGCGGGACGGCGGGGAACACTGAAGCTTTCTTT. It translates to CASSAGGTAGNTEAFF.

The rearrangement uses TRBV30 and TRBJ1-2; TRBD1 matches at 7 bases. Trimming cost V 1 base and J 10 bases; bases outside gene matches: 9. The germline gives CDR1 GTSNPN, CDR2 SVGIG (reference sequence). The CDR3 is 13 residues long. CDR3 coding DNA: TGTGCCTGGAGTGCCCCCCTCGACAGGGCCTACACCTTC. Protein sequence: CAWSAPLDRAYTF.

This chain connects TRBV24-1 to TRBJ1-5, with a weak D call TRBD1 (5 bases). Trimming took 0 bases from V and 7 from J, leaving 9 bases between them. The germline V gene has CDR1 KGHDR and CDR2 SFDVKD. The CDR3 has 14 residues. The CDR3 reads CATSDLQTDQPQHF. Here the CDR3 DNA reads TGTGCCACCAGTGATTTGCAGACAGACCAGCCCCAGCATTTT.

This clone has a single count. V gene TRBV29-1 combines with J gene TRBJ2-2; D is perhaps TRBD1 (6 bases). The germline gives CDR1 SQVTM, CDR2 ANQGSEA. V was trimmed by 0 bases and J by 8 bases, leaving 13 bases between them. There are 14 residues in the CDR3. The CDR3 DNA reads TGCAGCGTTGAAGATCCCTACAGGGCGGGGGAGCTGTTTTTT. Its translation: CSVEDPYRAGELFF.

The gene calls are TRBV5-1 and TRBJ1-2, with a tentative D call TRBD1 (5 bases). CDR1 and CDR2 from the germline V gene are SGHRS and YFSETQ. This CDR3 is 15 amino acids long. Trimming removed 0 bases from V and 4 bases from J, with 13 bases in between. The CDR3 sequence is CASSLVGGEGYGYTF. DNA for the CDR3: TGCGCCAGCAGCTTGGTTGGAGGGGAGGGCTATGGCTACACCTTC.

The chain links TRBV11-2 to TRBJ1-2; TRBD1 is a possible D gene (6 bases). V was shortened by 0 bases and J by 4 bases, with 15 bases between the two germline ends. The CDR3 loop spans 16 amino acids. Germline V gene data show CDR1 as SGHAT and CDR2 as FQNNGV. CDR3 nucleotide sequence: TGTGCCAGCAGCTTAGACCAGGGCGGGGGGCTCTATGGCTACACCTTC. Translation gives CASSLDQGGGLYGYTF.

V usage is TRBV10-1 and J usage is TRBJ2-1; TRBD2 aligns across 13 bases. Unmatched junction bases numbered 1, after V lost 4 bases and J lost 4 bases. The CDR3 sequence is 15 residues long. Per the germline V gene, CDR1 is WNHNN and CDR2 is SYGVQD (reference sequence). The CDR3 protein is CASSGTSGGYNEQFF. The CDR3 nucleotides are TGCGCCAGCAGTGGGACTAGCGGGGGTTACAATGAGCAGTTCTTC.

CDR3 DNA: TGTGCCAGCAGCTTACCAGGGGTACTCGGCACTGAAGCTTTCTTT. This translates into CASSLPGVLGTEAFF. V usage is TRBV7-6 and J usage is TRBJ1-1, with D maybe TRBD1 (6 bases). Per the germline V gene, CDR1 is SGHVS and CDR2 is FNYEAQ. CDR3 length: 15 residues. V was trimmed by 2 bases and J by 4 bases, leaving 14 bases between them.

This clone turned up a few times. The chain joins TRBV2 to TRBJ2-7; perhaps TRBD2 as D (6 bases). The CDR3 extends over 14 amino acids. Trimming removed 8 bases from V and 0 bases from J, with 14 bases in between. The germline V gene encodes CDR1 SNHLY and CDR2 FYNNEI. The CDR3 region has the DNA TGTGCCAGCCGGCGGGACTCCAGCTCCTACGAGCAGTACTTC. Its protein is CASRRDSSSYEQYF.

This chain links TRBV3-1 (or the pseudogene TRBV3-2) with TRBJ2-5; 10 bases line up with TRBD2. V lost 5 bases, J lost 4 bases, and 13 bases stayed unmatched. This CDR3 has 17 residues. Germline CDR1 reads LGHDT; CDR2 reads YNNKEL (reference sequence). The CDR3 DNA follows: TGTGCCAGCAGCTTAGGGGGCGGGCTAGCGGGGGTAGAGACCCAGTACTTC. Protein product: CASSLGGGLAGVETQYF.

This sequence joins TRBV24-1 and TRBJ2-1; 8 bases map to TRBD2. The CDR3 is made up of 13 amino acids. The V and J ends lost 3 bases and 11 bases, in that order; junction bases with no gene match: 5. Per germline, CDR1 KGHDR and CDR2 SFDVKD. CDR3: CATSDVGLAQQFF. The CDR3 coding sequence is TGTGCCACCAGTGATGTAGGACTAGCCCAGCAGTTCTTC.

V usage is TRBV5-1 and J usage is TRBJ1-1; weak D call: TRBD1 (5 bases). Germline CDR1 and CDR2: SGHRS and YFSETQ. V shed 6 bases and J shed 1 base, with 13 bases lying between them. The CDR3 spans 14 residues. The CDR3 bases are TGCGCCAGCACCCCCTGGGGGGAGAACACTGAAGCTTTCTTT. Protein product: CASTPWGENTEAFF.

This chain joins TRBV3-1 (or the pseudogene TRBV3-2) and TRBJ2-3; 9 nucleotides agree with TRBD2. Germline trimming cut 5 bases from V and 1 base from J; bases unmatched to any gene: 1. This CDR3 has 14 amino acids. CDR1 and CDR2 (germline): LGHDT, YNNKEL (reference sequence). This chain's CDR3 is CASSLAGGTDTQYF. The DNA of the CDR3 is TGTGCCAGCAGCTTAGCGGGGGGCACAGATACGCAGTATTTT.

V gene TRBV11-3 combines with J gene TRBJ2-1, with TRBD2 identical over 13 bases. The V gene's germline CDR1 is SGHNT and CDR2 YENEEA. The CDR3 consists of 15 residues. V was clipped by 5 bases and J by 7 bases; unmatched bases: 5. The chain's CDR3 is CASSPTSGGGNEQFF. In nucleotides, the CDR3 is TGTGCCAGCAGCCCTACTAGCGGGGGGGGAAATGAGCAGTTCTTC.

This clone has just a few counts. The rearrangement joins TRBV6-5 to TRBJ2-2; possible D gene TRBD2, 5 bases. Germline CDR1 is MNHEY and CDR2 is SVGAGI. V lost 8 bases and J 1 base, leaving 14 bases between the germline ends. The CDR3 is 15 residues long. The CDR3 reads CASYRLTENTGELFF. DNA of the CDR3: TGTGCCAGCTACCGACTAACCGAGAACACCGGGGAGCTGTTTTTT.

The V call is TRBV6-5, the J call TRBJ1-5; 7 bases align to TRBD1. This CDR3 contains 15 residues. The trim removed 6 bases at V and 0 bases at J, leaving 5 bases unmatched. Per the germline V gene, CDR1 is MNHEY and CDR2 is SVGAGI. The CDR3 DNA sequence: TGTGCCAGCAGCGCCAGGGGGGATAGCAATCAGCCCCAGCATTTT. Amino acids: CASSARGDSNQPQHF.

V usage is TRBV2 and J usage is TRBJ2-3, with D perhaps matching TRBD1 (5 bases). The CDR3 is made up of 11 amino acids. The germline gives CDR1 SNHLY, CDR2 FYNNEI. Trimming removed 10 bases at V and 2 bases at J, with 7 bases between. The CDR3: CATTATDTQYF. CDR3 nucleotides: TGTGCCACGACAGCCACAGATACGCAGTATTTT.

Concerning this clone itself: The same CDR3 can be traced to other DNA sequences in this sample. The rearrangement links TRBV30 to TRBJ1-5; TRBD1 agrees at 11 bases. CDR3 size: 14 residues. V lost 3 bases to trimming and J lost 4 bases; unmatched junction nucleotides: 2. Germline CDR1 reads GTSNPN; CDR2 reads SVGIG (reference sequence). CDR3 sequence (DNA): TGTGCCTGGAGGGGGACAGGGGGGAATCAGCCCCAGCATTTT. Its translation is CAWRGTGGNQPQHF.

The V gene is TRBV27, the J gene TRBJ2-7; D is perhaps TRBD1 (6 bases). CDR1 and CDR2 (germline): MNHEY, SMNVEV (reference sequence). CDR3 length: 18 residues. Trimming stripped 4 bases from V and 1 base from J, with 23 bases between. The CDR3 nucleotides read TGTGCCAGCAGTTCCATTATCCCACGACAGGCTCGATCCTACGAGCAGTACTTC. This codes for CASSSIIPRQARSYEQYF.

The rearrangement joins TRBV7-8 to TRBJ1-5; D gene unclear. Germline V gives CDR1 SGHVS, CDR2 FQNEAQ. The CDR3 runs 15 residues. Trimming shortened V by 3 bases and J by 5 bases, and 14 bases separated the two germline ends. The CDR3 here is CASSFEGAKDQPQHF. The CDR3 nucleotides are TGTGCCAGCAGCTTTGAGGGAGCAAAGGATCAGCCCCAGCATTTT.

Ten or more counts support this clone. This chain connects TRBV27 to TRBJ2-3; TRBD2 aligns across 10 bases. With V trimmed by 1 base and J by 3 bases, 1 base remained unmatched. The CDR3 loop spans 15 amino acids. Germline V lookup: CDR1 MNHEY, CDR2 SMNVEV (reference sequence). CDR3: CASSLLTSGTDTQYF. The CDR3 DNA reads TGTGCCAGCAGTTTATTGACTAGCGGGACAGATACGCAGTATTTT.